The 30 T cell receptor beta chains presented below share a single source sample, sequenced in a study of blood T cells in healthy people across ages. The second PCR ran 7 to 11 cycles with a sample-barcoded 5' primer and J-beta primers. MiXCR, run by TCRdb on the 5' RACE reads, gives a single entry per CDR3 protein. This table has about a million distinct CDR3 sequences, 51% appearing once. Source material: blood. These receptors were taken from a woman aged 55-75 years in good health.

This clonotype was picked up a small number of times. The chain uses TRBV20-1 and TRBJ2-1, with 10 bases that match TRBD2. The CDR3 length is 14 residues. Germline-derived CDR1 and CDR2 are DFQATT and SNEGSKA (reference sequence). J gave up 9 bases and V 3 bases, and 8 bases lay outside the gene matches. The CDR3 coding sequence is TGCAGTGCTAGCAGCAGCGGGAGGGCCGGTGAGCAGTTCTTC. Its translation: CSASSSGRAGEQFF.

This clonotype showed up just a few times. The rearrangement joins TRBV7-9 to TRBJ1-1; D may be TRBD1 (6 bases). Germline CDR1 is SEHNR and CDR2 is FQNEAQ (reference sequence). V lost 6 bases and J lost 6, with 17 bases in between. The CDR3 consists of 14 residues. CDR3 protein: CASSLQGGRAEAFF. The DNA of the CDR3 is TGTGCCAGCAGTCTACAGGGAGGACGCGCTGAAGCTTTCTTT.

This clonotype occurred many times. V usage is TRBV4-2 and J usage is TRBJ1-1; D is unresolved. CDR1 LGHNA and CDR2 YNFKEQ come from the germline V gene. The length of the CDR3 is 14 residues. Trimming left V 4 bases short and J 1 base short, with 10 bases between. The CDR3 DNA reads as TGTGCCAGCAGCCCCCGGACGGAGAACACTGAAGCTTTCTTT. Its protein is CASSPRTENTEAFF.

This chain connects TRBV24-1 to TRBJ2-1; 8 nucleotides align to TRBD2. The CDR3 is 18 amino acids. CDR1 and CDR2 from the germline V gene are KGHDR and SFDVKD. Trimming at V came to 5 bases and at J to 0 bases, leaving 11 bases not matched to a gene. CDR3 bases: TGTGCCACCAGTGGGGCCCCGGGAAGCGGGAGCTCCTACAATGAGCAGTTCTTC. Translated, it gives CATSGAPGSGSSYNEQFF.

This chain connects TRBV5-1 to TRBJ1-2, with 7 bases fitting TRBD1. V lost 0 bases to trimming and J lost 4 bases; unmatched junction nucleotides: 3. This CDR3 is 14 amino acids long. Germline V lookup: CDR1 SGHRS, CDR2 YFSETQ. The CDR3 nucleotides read TGCGCCAGCAGCTTGGGGGACAGCTTCTATGGCTACACCTTC. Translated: CASSLGDSFYGYTF.

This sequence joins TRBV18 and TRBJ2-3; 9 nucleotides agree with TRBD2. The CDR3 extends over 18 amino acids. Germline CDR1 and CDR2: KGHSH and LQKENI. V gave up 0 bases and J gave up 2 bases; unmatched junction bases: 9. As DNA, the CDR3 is TGTGCCAGCTCACCACCGATACTCCGACTAGCGGTCACAGATACGCAGTATTTT. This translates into CASSPPILRLAVTDTQYF.

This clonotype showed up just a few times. The CDR3 spells CASSFGLDQNTQYF. DNA for the CDR3: TGTGCCAGCAGTTTTGGACTAGATCAAAATACGCAGTATTTT. The chain is built from TRBV27 and TRBJ2-3; the match to TRBD2 covers 7 bases. The V and J ends lost 3 bases and 7 bases, in that order; junction bases with no gene match: 7. CDR3 length: 14 amino acids. CDR1 and CDR2 (germline): MNHEY, SMNVEV (reference sequence).

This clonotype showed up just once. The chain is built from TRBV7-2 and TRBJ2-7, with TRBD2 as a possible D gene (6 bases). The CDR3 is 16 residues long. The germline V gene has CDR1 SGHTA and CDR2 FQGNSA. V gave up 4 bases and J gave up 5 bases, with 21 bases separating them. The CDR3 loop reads CASSWTSAEGLNEQYF. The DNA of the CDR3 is TGTGCCAGCAGCTGGACCAGCGCAGAAGGACTAAACGAGCAGTACTTC.

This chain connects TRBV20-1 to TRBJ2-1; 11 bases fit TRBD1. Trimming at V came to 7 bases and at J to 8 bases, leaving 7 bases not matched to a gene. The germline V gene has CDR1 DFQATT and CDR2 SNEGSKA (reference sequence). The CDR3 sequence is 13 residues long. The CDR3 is CSVPDRGRDEQFF. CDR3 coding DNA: TGCAGTGTTCCGGACAGGGGGCGCGATGAGCAGTTCTTC.

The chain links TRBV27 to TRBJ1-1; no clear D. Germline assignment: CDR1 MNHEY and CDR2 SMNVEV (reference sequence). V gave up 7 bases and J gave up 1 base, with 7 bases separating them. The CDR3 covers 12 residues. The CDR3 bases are TGTGCCAGCACGGGTGGGAACACTGAAGCTTTCTTT. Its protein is CASTGGNTEAFF.

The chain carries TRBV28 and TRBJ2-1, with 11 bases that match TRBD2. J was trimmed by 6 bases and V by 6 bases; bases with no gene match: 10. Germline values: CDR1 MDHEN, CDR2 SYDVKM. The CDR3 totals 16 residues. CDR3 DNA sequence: TGTGCCAGCAGAACTAGCGGGAGTGGATTGCTCAATGAGCAGTTCTTC. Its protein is CASRTSGSGLLNEQFF.

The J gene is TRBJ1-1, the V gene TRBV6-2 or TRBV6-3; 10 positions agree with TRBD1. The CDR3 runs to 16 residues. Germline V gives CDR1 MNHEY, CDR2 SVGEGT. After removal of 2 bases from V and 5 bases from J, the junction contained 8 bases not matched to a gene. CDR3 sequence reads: CASSYPGQGQSTEAFF. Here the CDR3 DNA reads TGTGCCAGCAGTTACCCGGGACAGGGGCAGAGTACTGAAGCTTTCTTT.

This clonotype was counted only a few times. The CDR3 region is CATGTSGRASDTQYF. The DNA for the CDR3 is TGTGCCACCGGGACTAGCGGGAGGGCCTCAGATACGCAGTATTTT. The V and J genes are TRBV6-1 and TRBJ2-3; 16 bases align to TRBD2. V lost 10 bases and J lost 4; bases outside the gene matches: 5. Germline CDR1 reads MNHNS; CDR2 reads SASEGT. The CDR3 extends over 15 amino acids.

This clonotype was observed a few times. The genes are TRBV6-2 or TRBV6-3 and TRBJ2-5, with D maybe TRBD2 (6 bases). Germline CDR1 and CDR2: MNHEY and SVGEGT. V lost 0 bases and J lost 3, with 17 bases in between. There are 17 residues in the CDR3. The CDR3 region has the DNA TGTGCCAGCAGTTACTCCCGGGGGACGGGAGAAGAAGAGACCCAGTACTTC. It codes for CASSYSRGTGEEETQYF.

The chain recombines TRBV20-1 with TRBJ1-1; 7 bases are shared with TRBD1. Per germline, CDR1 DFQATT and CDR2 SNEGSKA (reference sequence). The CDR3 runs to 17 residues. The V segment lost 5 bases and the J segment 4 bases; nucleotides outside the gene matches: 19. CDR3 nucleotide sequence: TGCAGTGCTCCAAGTGCGAGGACAGGACCAGGGGGCACTGAAGCTTTCTTT. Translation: CSAPSARTGPGGTEAFF.

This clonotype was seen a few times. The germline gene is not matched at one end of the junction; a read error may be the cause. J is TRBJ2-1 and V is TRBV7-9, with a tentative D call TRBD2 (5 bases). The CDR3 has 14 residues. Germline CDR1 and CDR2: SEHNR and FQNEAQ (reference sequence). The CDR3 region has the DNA TGTGCTAGCAGCTTAAACCCGGACTTCGGTGAGCAGTTCTTC. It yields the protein CASSLNPDFGEQFF.

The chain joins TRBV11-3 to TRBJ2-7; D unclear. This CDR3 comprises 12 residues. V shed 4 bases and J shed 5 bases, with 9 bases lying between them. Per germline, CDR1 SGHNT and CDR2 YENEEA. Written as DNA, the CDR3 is TGTGCCAGCAGCTACCATGGGGACGAGCAGTACTTC. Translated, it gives CASSYHGDEQYF.

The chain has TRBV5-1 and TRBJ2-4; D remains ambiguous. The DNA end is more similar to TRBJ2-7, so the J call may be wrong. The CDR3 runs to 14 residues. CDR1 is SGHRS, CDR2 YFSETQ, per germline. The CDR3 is CASSLASTSYEQYF. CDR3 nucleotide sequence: TGCGCCAGCAGCTTGGCGTCAACATCCTACGAGCAGTACTTC.

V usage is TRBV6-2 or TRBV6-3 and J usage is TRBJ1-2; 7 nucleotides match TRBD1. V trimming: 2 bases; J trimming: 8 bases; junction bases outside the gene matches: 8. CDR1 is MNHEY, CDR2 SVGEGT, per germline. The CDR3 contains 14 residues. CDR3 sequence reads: CASSYMRGQEGYTF. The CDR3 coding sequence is TGTGCCAGCAGTTACATGAGGGGGCAGGAAGGCTACACCTTC.

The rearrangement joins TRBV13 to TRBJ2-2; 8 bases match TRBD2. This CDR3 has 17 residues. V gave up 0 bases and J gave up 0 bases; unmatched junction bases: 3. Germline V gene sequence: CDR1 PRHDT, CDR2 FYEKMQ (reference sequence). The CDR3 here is CASSLGVSGTNTGELFF. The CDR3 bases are TGTGCCAGCAGCTTAGGCGTTAGCGGGACGAACACCGGGGAGCTGTTTTTT.

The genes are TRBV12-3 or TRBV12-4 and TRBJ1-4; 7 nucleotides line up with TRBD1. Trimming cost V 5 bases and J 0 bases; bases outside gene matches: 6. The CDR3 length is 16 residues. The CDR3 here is CASSLNQGATNEKLFF. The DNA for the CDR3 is TGTGCCAGCAGTCTTAACCAGGGGGCAACTAATGAAAAACTGTTTTTT.

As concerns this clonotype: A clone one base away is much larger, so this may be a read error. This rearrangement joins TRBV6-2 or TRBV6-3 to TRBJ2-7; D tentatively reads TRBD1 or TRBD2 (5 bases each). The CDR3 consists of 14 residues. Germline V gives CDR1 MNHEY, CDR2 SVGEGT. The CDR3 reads CTSSISGTKGEQYF. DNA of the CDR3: TGTACCAGCAGTATCTCCGGGACCAAGGGCGAGCAGTACTTC.

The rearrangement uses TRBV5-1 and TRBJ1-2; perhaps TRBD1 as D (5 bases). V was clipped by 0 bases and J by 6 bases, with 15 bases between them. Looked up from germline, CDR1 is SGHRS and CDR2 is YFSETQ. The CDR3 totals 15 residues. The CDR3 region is CASSLGQFQSNGYTF. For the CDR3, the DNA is TGCGCCAGCAGCTTGGGACAGTTTCAGTCGAATGGCTACACCTTC.

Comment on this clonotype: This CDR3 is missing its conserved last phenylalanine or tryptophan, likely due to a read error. The CDR3 DNA reads TGTGCCAGCAGCTTAACGGGGGAAGGGGAGCTGTTTGTT. It is translated as CASSLTGEGELFV. The V and J genes are TRBV7-3 and TRBJ2-2, with D perhaps given as TRBD1 or TRBD2 (5 bases each). CDR1 is SGHTA, CDR2 FQGTGA, per germline. The CDR3 covers 13 residues. Trimming took off 0 bases at V and 8 bases at J, with 7 bases between the two ends.

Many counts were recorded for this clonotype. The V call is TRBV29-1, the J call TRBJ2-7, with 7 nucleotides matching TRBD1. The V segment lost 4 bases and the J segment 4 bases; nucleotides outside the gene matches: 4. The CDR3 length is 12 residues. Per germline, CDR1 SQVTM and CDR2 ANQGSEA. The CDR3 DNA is TGCAGCGTTGCCGGGACAGCTTACGAGCAGTACTTC. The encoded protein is CSVAGTAYEQYF.

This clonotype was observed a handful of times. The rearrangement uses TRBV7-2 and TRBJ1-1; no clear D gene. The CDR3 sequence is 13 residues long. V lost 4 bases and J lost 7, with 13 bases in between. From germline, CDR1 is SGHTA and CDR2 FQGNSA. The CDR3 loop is CASSYRPEIEAFF. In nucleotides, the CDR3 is TGTGCCAGCAGCTACCGACCGGAGATTGAAGCTTTCTTT.

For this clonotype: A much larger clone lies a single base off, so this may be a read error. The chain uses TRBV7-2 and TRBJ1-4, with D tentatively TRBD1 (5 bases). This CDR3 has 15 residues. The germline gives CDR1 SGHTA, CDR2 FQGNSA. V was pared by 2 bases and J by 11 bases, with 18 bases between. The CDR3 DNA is TGTGCCAGCAGCTTAAATAGGGGTGGCAGGGATAAACTGTTTTTT. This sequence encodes CASSLNRGGRDKLFF.

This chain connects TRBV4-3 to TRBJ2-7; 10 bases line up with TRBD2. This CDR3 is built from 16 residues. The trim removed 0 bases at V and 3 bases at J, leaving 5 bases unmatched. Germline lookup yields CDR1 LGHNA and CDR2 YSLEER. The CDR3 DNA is TGCGCCAGCAGCCAAGATACCGGGACTAGCGTCTACGAGCAGTACTTC. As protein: CASSQDTGTSVYEQYF.

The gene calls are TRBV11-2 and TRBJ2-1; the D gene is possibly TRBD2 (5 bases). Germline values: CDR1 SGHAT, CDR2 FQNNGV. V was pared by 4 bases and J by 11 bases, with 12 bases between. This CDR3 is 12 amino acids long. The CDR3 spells CASSSEVDKQFF. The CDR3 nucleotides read TGTGCCAGCAGCTCGGAGGTGGATAAGCAGTTCTTC.

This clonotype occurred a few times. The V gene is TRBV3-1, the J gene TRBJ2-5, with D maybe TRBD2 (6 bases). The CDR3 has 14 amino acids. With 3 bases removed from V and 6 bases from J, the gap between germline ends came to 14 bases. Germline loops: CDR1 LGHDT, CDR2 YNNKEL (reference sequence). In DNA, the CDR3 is TGTGCCAGCAGCCACGGGGACCGGGGGAAGACCCAGTACTTC. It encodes CASSHGDRGKTQYF.